This T cell receptor (beta chain) came from a study of shared clonotypes between healthy human individuals. This CDR3 region has 11 residues. Data came from immunoSEQ multiplex PCR; TCRdb stores just in-frame clones and leaves some out. The sample consists of roughly 1,100,000 clones, about 76% of them appearing once. The chain uses TRBV1 and TRBJ1-6. TRBV1 is annotated as a pseudogene. The specimen was memory CD4+ T cells sorted from blood. Sample subset: CD45RA-negative fraction. The clonotype comes from a man younger than 30 in good health. The CDR3 sequence: CTSSQRSPLHF. DNA of the CDR3: TGCACCAGCAGCCAAAGATCACCCCTCCACTTT.